What follows are 17 T cell receptor beta chains derived from one specimen sequenced in a study of T cell clusters in autoimmune cytopenias. TRB amplification used approximately 250 ng of peripheral blood genomic DNA. TRB rearrangements were amplified by touch-down multiplex PCR with mixed TRB-A/B primers. No DNA is given; TCRdb re-called the multiplex PCR reads and lists each CDR3 protein once. Its clone listing holds about 6,700 distinct CDR3 sequences. The sample also formed part of further work on T cell repertoires in aging, cancer and after chemotherapy.

The source material was peripheral blood. The receptors derive from a human donor in good health.

The chain carries TRBV11-1 and TRBJ2-3; TCRdb's D call of TRBD1 is untestable without DNA. The CDR3 extends over 16 amino acids. Germline assignment: CDR1 SGHAT and CDR2 FQDESV (reference sequence). The CDR3 is CASSLGPTGTADTQYF.

V gene TRBV28 combines with J gene TRBJ2-1; the D call of TRBD2 rests on TCRdb alone, since no DNA is present to check it. This CDR3 has 16 amino acids. Germline CDR1 MDHEN, CDR2 SYDVKM. CDR3 protein: CASSFGGSGSYNEQFF.

The chain employs TRBV5-6 and TRBJ2-2; TCRdb calls TRBD2, which cannot be checked without DNA. Germline V gene data show CDR1 as SGHDT and CDR2 as YYEEEE. This CDR3 comprises 18 residues. CDR3 region: CASSQDFLASGNTGELFF.

The V gene is TRBV11-2, the J gene TRBJ2-2; the TRBD2 assignment by TCRdb is unverifiable without DNA. This CDR3 has 19 amino acids. The germline CDR1 and CDR2 sequences are SGHAT and FQNNGV. The CDR3 is CASSSGLAGGFANTGELFF.

According to its frequency, this clonotype is medium-sized. This chain joins TRBV29-1 and TRBJ1-1; TCRdb's D call, TRBD1, is unchecked because there is no DNA. This CDR3 has 16 residues. From germline, CDR1 is SQVTM and CDR2 ANQGSEA. The chain's CDR3 is CSVEDPEAGGVGEAFF.

The rearrangement links TRBV18 to TRBJ2-6; TCRdb's assignment of TRBD2 cannot be checked, as there is no DNA. This CDR3 spans 19 amino acids. Germline CDR1 is KGHSH and CDR2 is LQKENI. The CDR3 sequence is CASSPLAGLKLSGANVLTF.

The chain employs TRBV12-3 or TRBV12-4 and TRBJ1-2; no DNA is available, so the TRBD1 call from TCRdb remains unchecked. CDR3 size: 13 residues. CDR3 amino acids: CASSLDTNYGYTF.

The chain has TRBV27 and TRBJ1-2; checking the TCRdb D call of TRBD1 is not possible without DNA. This CDR3 is 17 amino acids long. Looked up from germline, CDR1 is MNHEY and CDR2 is SMNVEV (reference sequence). This chain's CDR3 is CASRTPGTGGADYGYTF.

V is TRBV11-2 and J is TRBJ1-6. The CDR3 totals 15 residues. CDR1 and CDR2 from the germline V gene are SGHAT and FQNNGV. Here the CDR3 reads CASSLDLGRNSPLHF.

The V call is TRBV27, the J call TRBJ1-1; TCRdb picks TRBD1, but there is no DNA to check that call. Germline V gives CDR1 MNHEY, CDR2 SMNVEV (reference sequence). This CDR3 is 14 amino acids long. The CDR3 spells CASNRQGPNTEAFF.

This chain uses TRBV10-3 with TRBJ1-6; the TCRdb D gene call, TRBD1, has no DNA to confirm it. In germline, CDR1 is ENHRY, CDR2 SYGVKD. The CDR3 has 15 amino acids. CDR3 region: CAISSQDRRNSPLHF.

The J gene is TRBJ1-5, the V gene TRBV11-1; lacking DNA, the TRBD1 call made by TCRdb goes unchecked. Germline values: CDR1 SGHAT, CDR2 FQDESV (reference sequence). The CDR3 consists of 16 residues. The CDR3: CASSSGQGASNQPQHF.

This chain links TRBV5-5 with TRBJ1-1; without DNA, the TCRdb call of TRBD1 cannot be checked. This CDR3 has 16 residues. Germline CDR1 is SGHKS and CDR2 is YYEKEE (reference sequence). The CDR3 loop reads CASRATPTGFGAEAFF.

By frequency, this clonotype registers medium-sized. This rearrangement joins TRBV11-1 to TRBJ1-1. This CDR3 is 14 amino acids long. Germline-derived CDR1 and CDR2 are SGHAT and FQDESV (reference sequence). CDR3 sequence reads: CASSLSAFNTEAFF.

The genes are TRBV20-1 and TRBJ1-4. From germline, CDR1 is DFQATT and CDR2 SNEGSKA (reference sequence). The CDR3 consists of 11 residues. The CDR3 reads CSASSGEKLFF.

This clonotype shows up as medium-sized (0.01 to 0.1%) by frequency. J is TRBJ2-3 and V is TRBV6-5; TCRdb reports TRBD2, a call that lacks DNA to check it against. CDR1 is MNHEY, CDR2 SVGAGI, per germline. The CDR3 covers 15 residues. The chain's CDR3 is CASSYVAGGPDTQYF.

According to its frequency, this clonotype is medium-sized. The V and J genes are TRBV6-1 and TRBJ1-6; TCRdb reports TRBD1, a call that lacks DNA to check it against. The CDR3 totals 14 residues. Per the germline V gene, CDR1 is MNHNS and CDR2 is SASEGT. The CDR3 sequence: CASSEGGQSSPLHF.